This passage covers 29 T cell receptor beta chains from one sample sequenced in a study of Graves' ophthalmopathy and Graves' hyperthyroidism. The authors amplified TCR beta CDR3 regions from RNA transcripts. Scientists carried out first-round RT-PCR using HTBI primers and then a second-round multiplex PCR. TCRdb called the multiplex PCR reads again in MiXCR, with one record for every CDR3 protein. The data show 350,000 or so distinct CDR3 sequences, with under 20% seen just once and about 12% held by the top ten. The sequenced material came from peripheral blood. These receptors all stem from an adult man with Graves' ophthalmopathy.

The table lists this clonotype with many counts. The chain carries TRBV19 and TRBJ2-2; no clear D. The CDR3 covers 14 residues. Germline V CDR1 and CDR2: LNHDA, SQIVND (reference sequence). The V end was cut by 4 bases, the J end by 1 base, with 7 bases between. The CDR3 DNA reads TGTGCCAGTAGTACCCGCCGGAACACCGGGGAGCTGTTTTTT. This gives the protein CASSTRRNTGELFF. Full variable domain (rest looked up from reference TRBV19 and TRBJ2-2): DGGITQSPKYLFRKEGQNVTLSCEQNLNHDAMYWYRQDPGQGLRLIYYSQIVNDFQKGDIAEGYSVSREKKESFPLTVTSAQKNPTAFYLCASSTRRNTGELFFGEGSRLTVL.

J is TRBJ2-3 and V is TRBV30; 9 nucleotides align to TRBD1. The V and J ends lost 1 base and 13 bases, in that order; junction bases with no gene match: 9. CDR3 length: 13 residues. CDR1 and CDR2 from the germline V gene are GTSNPN and SVGIG (reference sequence). CDR3 region: CAWSEDRGRGEYF. As DNA, the CDR3 is TGTGCCTGGAGTGAGGACAGGGGCCGGGGGGAGTATTTT.

The chain joins TRBV7-2 to TRBJ2-7; 7 nucleotides align to TRBD2. After removal of 5 bases from V and 7 bases from J, the junction contained 8 bases not matched to a gene. The CDR3 is 13 amino acids. Germline-derived CDR1 and CDR2 are SGHTA and FQGNSA. The CDR3, as DNA: TGTGCCAGCAGCCCTGGGACTATGCGTGAGCAGTACTTC. Its translation is CASSPGTMREQYF.

This clonotype was counted ten times or more. The J gene is TRBJ2-7, the V gene TRBV7-2; no definite D call. Germline assignment: CDR1 SGHTA and CDR2 FQGNSA. Trimming took off 2 bases at V and 3 bases at J, with 8 bases between the two ends. This CDR3 comprises 13 residues. The CDR3 nucleotides read TGTGCCAGCAGCTTATCCGCCAGCTACGAGCAGTACTTC. It yields the protein CASSLSASYEQYF.

This clonotype was found many times. The rearrangement joins TRBV19 to TRBJ2-2; D is possibly TRBD2 (6 bases). There are 17 residues in the CDR3. Germline-derived CDR1 and CDR2 are LNHDA and SQIVND (reference sequence). V shed 3 bases and J shed 0 bases, with 14 bases lying between them. The CDR3 loop is CASSIGYGTANTGELFF. The CDR3 coding sequence is TGTGCCAGTAGTATTGGGTACGGGACTGCGAACACCGGGGAGCTGTTTTTT.

The V call is TRBV12-3 or TRBV12-4, the J call TRBJ1-2, with 7 bases aligning to TRBD1. The V and J ends lost 4 bases and 7 bases, in that order; junction bases with no gene match: 6. This CDR3 is 13 amino acids long. CDR3 loop: CASSYGQEGGYTF. The CDR3, as DNA: TGTGCCAGCAGTTACGGACAGGAGGGTGGCTACACCTTC.

The V and J genes are TRBV6-1 and TRBJ1-1, with D possibly being TRBD1 (5 bases). Deletions cut 7 bases from V and 8 bases from J, with 14 bases between. CDR1 is MNHNS and CDR2 is SASEGT in the germline V gene. CDR3 size: 12 residues. The CDR3 spells CASNMGTVEAFF. In DNA, the CDR3 is TGTGCCAGCAACATGGGGACCGTGGAAGCTTTCTTT.

This clonotype was seen at least ten times. This sequence joins TRBV11-1 and TRBJ1-1; D remains unclear. Germline-derived CDR1 and CDR2 are SGHAT and FQDESV (reference sequence). V was clipped by 1 base and J by 3 bases, with 6 bases between them. This CDR3 comprises 13 residues. The CDR3 spells CASSLGMDTEAFF. CDR3 nucleotide sequence: TGTGCCAGCAGCTTAGGTATGGACACTGAAGCTTTCTTT.

The J gene is TRBJ2-2, the V gene TRBV27, with unresolved D. This CDR3 comprises 16 residues. Trimming removed 6 bases at V and 6 bases at J, with 20 bases between. Germline-derived CDR1 and CDR2 are MNHEY and SMNVEV (reference sequence). This CDR3 is CASRGLGPPRSGELFF. The CDR3 nucleotides read TGTGCCAGCAGGGGTCTCGGGCCTCCCCGGTCCGGGGAGCTGTTTTTT.

This clonotype was observed at least ten times. The chain couples TRBV6-2 or TRBV6-3 to TRBJ1-1; D remains ambiguous. CDR1 MNHEY and CDR2 SVGEGT come from the germline V gene. The germline V and J ends were trimmed by 6 bases and 3 bases, with 14 bases remaining between them. The CDR3 runs to 14 residues. CDR3 sequence: CASSDATKYTEAFF. Written as DNA, the CDR3 is TGTGCCAGCAGCGACGCCACTAAATACACTGAAGCTTTCTTT.

This clonotype was recorded at least ten times. The chain joins TRBV11-1 to TRBJ1-2, with D unclear. The CDR3 loop spans 16 amino acids. V was cut by 1 base and J by 0 bases, with 12 bases left in between. Germline lookup yields CDR1 SGHAT and CDR2 FQDESV (reference sequence). For the CDR3, the DNA is TGTGCCAGCAGCTTAGGGGCCGGCGGGGCTAACTATGGCTACACCTTC. This gives the protein CASSLGAGGANYGYTF.

By its share, this clonotype is medium-sized (0.01 to 0.1%). The chain couples TRBV20-1 to TRBJ2-7; no definite D call. Germline V gives CDR1 DFQATT, CDR2 SNEGSKA (reference sequence). The CDR3 is made up of 13 amino acids. V was trimmed by 0 bases and J by 0 bases, leaving 6 bases between them. The CDR3 sequence: CSAREQSSYEQYF. DNA for the CDR3: TGCAGTGCTAGAGAACAGAGCTCCTACGAGCAGTACTTC.

This clonotype was observed many times. The chain combines TRBV7-3 with TRBJ2-2; D unclear. V was shortened by 6 bases and J by 7 bases, with 12 bases between the two germline ends. Germline-derived CDR1 and CDR2 are SGHTA and FQGTGA. This CDR3 is built from 13 residues. The CDR3 spells CASSHVFSGELFF. In nucleotides, the CDR3 is TGTGCCAGCAGTCATGTTTTTAGCGGGGAGCTGTTTTTT.

A remark on this clonotype: A much larger clone sits a single nucleotide away, making a read error possible. The conserved final phenylalanine or tryptophan is absent from the CDR3, which likely points to a read error. The gene calls are TRBV6-1 and TRBJ2-5, with D tentatively TRBD1 (6 bases). The length of the CDR3 is 15 residues. The germline V gene has CDR1 MNHNS and CDR2 SASEGT. The V and J ends lost 6 bases and 2 bases respectively, with 16 bases between them. The CDR3 region has the DNA TGTGCCAGCAGCGTAGGCACAGGGTCTCAAGAGACCCAGTACCTC. Its protein product is CASSVGTGSQETQYL.

Many counts were recorded for this clonotype. This sequence joins TRBV9 and TRBJ2-7, with 11 bases fitting TRBD2. Per germline, CDR1 SGDLS and CDR2 YYNGEE. The J segment lost 3 bases and the V segment lost 5 bases, leaving 10 bases of the junction unmatched. The CDR3 has 16 residues. The CDR3 nucleotides are TGTGCCAGCAGTCCTCTTAGCGGGGGGGCTGTCTACGAGCAGTACTTC. Residues: CASSPLSGGAVYEQYF.

The chain is built from TRBV3-1 and TRBJ2-7; D may be TRBD2 (5 bases). Germline loops: CDR1 LGHDT, CDR2 YNNKEL (reference sequence). Trimming removed 1 base at V and 2 bases at J, with 12 bases between. The length of the CDR3 is 15 residues. CDR3 coding DNA: TGTGCCAGCAGCCAAGGGTCTCTAGCTACCTACGAGCAGTACTTC. This gives the protein CASSQGSLATYEQYF.

There are many counts of this clonotype. The chain couples TRBV6-5 to TRBJ2-7; 11 bases map to TRBD1. This CDR3 spans 15 amino acids. In germline, CDR1 is MNHEY, CDR2 SVGAGI. J was trimmed by 5 bases and V by 2 bases; bases with no gene match: 5. The CDR3 region is CASSYRTGGNDEQYF. CDR3 nucleotides: TGTGCCAGCAGTTACAGGACAGGGGGCAACGACGAGCAGTACTTC.

This clonotype showed up many times. Since a much larger clone is just one base distant, this may be a read error. This chain joins TRBV6-1 and TRBJ1-1; TRBD1 aligns across 10 bases. V gave up 6 bases and J gave up 10 bases; unmatched junction bases: 14. CDR1 and CDR2 from the germline V gene are MNHNS and SASEGT. The CDR3 covers 15 residues. In DNA, the CDR3 is TGTGCCAGCAGACCCACCGGGACAGGGGTTCGAGGAGCTTTCTTT. Translated: CASRPTGTGVRGAFF.

This clonotype was counted ten times or more. This chain uses TRBV20-1 with TRBJ1-6, with a tentative D call TRBD1 (5 bases). The CDR3 covers 17 residues. Germline CDR1 is DFQATT and CDR2 is SNEGSKA (reference sequence). V was cut by 4 bases and J by 0 bases, with 16 bases left in between. The CDR3: CSAKVPGPSSYNSPLHF. The CDR3 DNA sequence: TGCAGTGCTAAGGTCCCGGGACCCAGCTCCTATAATTCACCCCTCCACTTT.

This clonotype was seen many times. The V and J genes are TRBV12-3 or TRBV12-4 and TRBJ2-7; 7 bases fit TRBD2. The CDR3 runs 13 residues. Trimming took 6 bases from V and 2 from J; bases not matched to a gene: 4. DNA of the CDR3: TGTGCCAGCAGCACTAGCGAAGCCTACGAGCAGTACTTC. Translation gives CASSTSEAYEQYF.

The J gene is TRBJ2-5, the V gene TRBV20-1, with a possible D match to TRBD1 (5 bases). This CDR3 comprises 14 residues. V dropped 0 bases and J dropped 4 bases, with 12 bases sitting between them. The V gene's germline CDR1 is DFQATT and CDR2 SNEGSKA (reference sequence). CDR3 in DNA: TGCAGTGCTAGAGATGGGGCTAGGCGAGAGACCCAGTACTTC. Translating it yields CSARDGARRETQYF.

This clonotype was counted ten times or more. The CDR3, as DNA: TGTGCCAGCAGTTACTCCTTGACAGGTGGTCTCCCTATTCGCTCCTACGAGCAGTACTTC. Translating it yields CASSYSLTGGLPIRSYEQYF. This chain links TRBV6-2 or TRBV6-3 with TRBJ2-7; weak D call: TRBD1 (6 bases). V lost 0 bases, J lost 0 bases, and 24 bases lay in between. Per the germline V gene, CDR1 is MNHEY and CDR2 is SVGEGT. The CDR3 spans 20 residues.

This clonotype occurred many times. This chain links TRBV5-4 with TRBJ1-3, with D possibly being TRBD1 (5 bases). The CDR3 length is 17 residues. The germline CDR1 and CDR2 sequences are SGHNT and YYREEE (reference sequence). Trimming took off 3 bases at V and 2 bases at J, with 18 bases between the two ends. CDR3 coding DNA: TGTGCCAGCAGCTCAGGGTTGGTAGAGATTACTGGAAACACCATATATTTT. It yields the protein CASSSGLVEITGNTIYF.

Many counts were recorded for this clonotype. The chain recombines TRBV30 with TRBJ1-5, with TRBD1 as a possible D gene (6 bases). The CDR3 is 13 residues long. Germline-derived CDR1 and CDR2 are GTSNPN and SVGIG (reference sequence). Deletions cut 2 bases from V and 6 bases from J, with 11 bases between. The CDR3 DNA reads as TGTGCCTGGAGTACAGGGAGTCGTCAGCCCCAGCATTTT. Translating it yields CAWSTGSRQPQHF.

This clonotype was counted at least ten times. The gene calls are TRBV3-1 and TRBJ2-7; D unresolved. Germline CDR1 LGHDT, CDR2 YNNKEL (reference sequence). The CDR3 is made up of 14 amino acids. Trimming pared 1 base from V and 6 bases from J, leaving 13 bases between. The CDR3 DNA follows: TGTGCCAGCAGCCAAGCCTCCACGGTTCTCGAGCAGTACTTC. Protein product: CASSQASTVLEQYF.

This clonotype was detected many times. The rearrangement links TRBV5-5 to TRBJ1-1; 7 bases are a match to TRBD1. Germline V CDR1 and CDR2: SGHKS, YYEKEE (reference sequence). The CDR3 is made up of 15 amino acids. With 3 bases clipped from V and 0 bases from J, the junction kept 5 bases outside the gene matches. The CDR3 DNA sequence: TGTGCCAGCAGCTGGAACAGGGGTCTGAACACTGAAGCTTTCTTT. It codes for CASSWNRGLNTEAFF.

This clonotype has only one observation. The gene calls are TRBV12-5 and TRBJ1-2; the D gene is possibly TRBD1 (6 bases). Germline V gene lookup returns CDR1 LGHNT and CDR2 FRNRAP. The germline V and J ends were trimmed by 1 base and 8 bases, with 14 bases remaining between them. CDR3 size: 14 residues. The CDR3 DNA is TGTGCTAGTGGTTTGGAACTCAGGGGACACGGCTACACCTTC. It codes for CASGLELRGHGYTF. Looking up the rest from reference TRBV12-5 and TRBJ1-2 gives the full variable domain: DARVTQTPRHKVTEMGQEVTMRCQPILGHNTVFWYRQTMMQGLELLAYFRNRAPLDDSGMPKDRFSAEMPDATLATLKIQPSEPRDSAVYFCASGLELRGHGYTFGSGTRLTVV.

This clonotype appeared many times. The chain links TRBV6-2 or TRBV6-3 to TRBJ1-1, with D possibly being TRBD1 (6 bases). The germline V gene has CDR1 MNHEY and CDR2 SVGEGT. CDR3 length equals 13 residues. V was cut by 6 bases and J by 4 bases, with 12 bases left in between. The CDR3 is CASRGAPVTEAFF. The CDR3 DNA is TGTGCCAGCAGGGGGGCGCCGGTCACTGAAGCTTTCTTT.

The sample holds many counts of this clonotype. This chain uses TRBV5-1 with TRBJ1-2, with D unresolved. The CDR3 covers 14 residues. V dropped 5 bases and J dropped 4 bases, with 15 bases sitting between them. Germline V gene sequence: CDR1 SGHRS, CDR2 YFSETQ. Written as DNA, the CDR3 is TGCGCCAGCAGGCCTGACGGAAGTAGCTATGGCTACACCTTC. Its protein product is CASRPDGSSYGYTF.